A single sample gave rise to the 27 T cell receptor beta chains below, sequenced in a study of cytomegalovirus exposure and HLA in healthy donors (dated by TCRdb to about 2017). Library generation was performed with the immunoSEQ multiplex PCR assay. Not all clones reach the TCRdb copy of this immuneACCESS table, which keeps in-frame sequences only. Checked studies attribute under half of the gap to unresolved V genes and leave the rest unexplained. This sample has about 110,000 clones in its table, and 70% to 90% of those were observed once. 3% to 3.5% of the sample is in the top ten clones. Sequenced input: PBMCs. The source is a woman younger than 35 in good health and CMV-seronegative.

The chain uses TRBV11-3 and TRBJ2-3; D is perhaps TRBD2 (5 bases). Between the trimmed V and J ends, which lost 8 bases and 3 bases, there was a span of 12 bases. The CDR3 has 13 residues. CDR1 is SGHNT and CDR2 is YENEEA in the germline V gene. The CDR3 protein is CASSPSGTDTQYF. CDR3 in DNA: TGTGCCAGCTCCCCCTCGGGGACAGATACGCAGTATTTT.

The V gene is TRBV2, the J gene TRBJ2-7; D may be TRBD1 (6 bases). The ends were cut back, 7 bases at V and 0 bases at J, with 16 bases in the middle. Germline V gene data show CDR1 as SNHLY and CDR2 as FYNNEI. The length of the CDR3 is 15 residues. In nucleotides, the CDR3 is TGTGCCAGCACCAAGGGAACAGGGACCTCCTACGAGCAGTACTTC. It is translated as CASTKGTGTSYEQYF. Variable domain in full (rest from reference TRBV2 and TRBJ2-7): EPEVTQTPSHQVTQMGQEVILRCVPISNHLYFYWYRQILGQKVEFLVSFYNNEISEKSEIFDDQFSVERPDGSNFTLKIRSTKLEDSAMYFCASTKGTGTSYEQYFGPGTRLTVT.

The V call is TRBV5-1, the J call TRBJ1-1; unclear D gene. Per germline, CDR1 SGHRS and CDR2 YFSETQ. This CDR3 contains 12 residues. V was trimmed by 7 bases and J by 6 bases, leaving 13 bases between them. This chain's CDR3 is CASGGPEAEAFF. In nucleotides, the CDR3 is TGCGCCAGCGGCGGGCCCGAGGCTGAAGCTTTCTTT.

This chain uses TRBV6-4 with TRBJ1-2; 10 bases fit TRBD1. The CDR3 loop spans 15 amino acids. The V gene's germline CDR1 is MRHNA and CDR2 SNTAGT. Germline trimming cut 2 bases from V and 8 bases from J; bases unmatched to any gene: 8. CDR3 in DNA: TGTGCCAGCAGTGACCCGGGACAGGGGATTCGGGGCTACACCTTC. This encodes CASSDPGQGIRGYTF.

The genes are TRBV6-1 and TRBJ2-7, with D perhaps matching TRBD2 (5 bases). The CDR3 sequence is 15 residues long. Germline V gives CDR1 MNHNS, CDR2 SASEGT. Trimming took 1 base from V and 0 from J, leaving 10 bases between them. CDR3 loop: CASSEGPGSSYEQYF. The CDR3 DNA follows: TGTGCCAGCAGTGAAGGACCGGGGTCCTCCTACGAGCAGTACTTC.

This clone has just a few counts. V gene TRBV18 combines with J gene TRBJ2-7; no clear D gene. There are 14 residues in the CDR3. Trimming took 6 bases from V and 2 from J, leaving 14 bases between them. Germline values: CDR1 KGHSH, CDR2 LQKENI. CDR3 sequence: CASSPADRPYEQYF. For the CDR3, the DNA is TGTGCCAGCTCGCCAGCAGATCGTCCCTACGAGCAGTACTTC.

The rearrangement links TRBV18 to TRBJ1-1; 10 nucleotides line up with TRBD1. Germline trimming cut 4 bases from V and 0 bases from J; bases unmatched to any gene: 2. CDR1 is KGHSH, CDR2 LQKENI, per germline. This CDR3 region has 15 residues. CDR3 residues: CASSRDRGMNTEAFF. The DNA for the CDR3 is TGTGCCAGCTCACGGGACAGGGGCATGAACACTGAAGCTTTCTTT.

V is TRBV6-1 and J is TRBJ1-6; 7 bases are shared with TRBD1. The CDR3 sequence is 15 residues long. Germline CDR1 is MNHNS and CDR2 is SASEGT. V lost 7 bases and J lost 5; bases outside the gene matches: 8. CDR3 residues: CASTFLGTDNSPLHF. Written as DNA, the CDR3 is TGTGCCAGCACCTTCCTAGGGACAGATAATTCACCCCTCCACTTT.

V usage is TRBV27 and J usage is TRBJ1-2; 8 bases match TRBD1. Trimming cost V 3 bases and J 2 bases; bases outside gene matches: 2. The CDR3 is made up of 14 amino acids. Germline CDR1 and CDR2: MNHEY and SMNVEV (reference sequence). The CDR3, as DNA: TGTGCCAGCAGTTTCCGACAGGGGAACTATGGCTACACCTTC. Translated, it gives CASSFRQGNYGYTF.

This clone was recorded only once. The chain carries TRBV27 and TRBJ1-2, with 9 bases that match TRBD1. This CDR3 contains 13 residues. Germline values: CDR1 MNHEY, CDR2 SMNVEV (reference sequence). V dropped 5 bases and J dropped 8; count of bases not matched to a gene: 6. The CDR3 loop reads CASSGDRVRGYTF. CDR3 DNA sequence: TGTGCCAGCAGTGGGGACAGGGTACGCGGCTACACCTTC.

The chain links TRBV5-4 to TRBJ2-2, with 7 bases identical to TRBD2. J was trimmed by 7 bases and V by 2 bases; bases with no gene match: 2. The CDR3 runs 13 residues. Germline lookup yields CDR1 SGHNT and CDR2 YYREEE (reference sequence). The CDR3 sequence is CASSFGLDGELFF. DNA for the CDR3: TGTGCCAGCAGCTTCGGACTAGACGGGGAGCTGTTTTTT.

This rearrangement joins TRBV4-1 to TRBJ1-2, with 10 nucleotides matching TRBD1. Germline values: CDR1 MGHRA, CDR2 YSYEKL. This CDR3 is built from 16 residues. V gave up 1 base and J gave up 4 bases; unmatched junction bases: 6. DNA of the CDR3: TGCGCCAGCAGCCAAGCGACAGGGGGCTATGGCTATGGCTACACCTTC. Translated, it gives CASSQATGGYGYGYTF.

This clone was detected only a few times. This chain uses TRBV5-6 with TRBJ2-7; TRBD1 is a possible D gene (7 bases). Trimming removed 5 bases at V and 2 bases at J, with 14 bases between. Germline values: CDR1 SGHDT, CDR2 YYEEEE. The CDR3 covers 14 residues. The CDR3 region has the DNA TGTGCCAGCAGTCGACAGGGAGGCACCTACGAGCAGTACTTC. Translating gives CASSRQGGTYEQYF.

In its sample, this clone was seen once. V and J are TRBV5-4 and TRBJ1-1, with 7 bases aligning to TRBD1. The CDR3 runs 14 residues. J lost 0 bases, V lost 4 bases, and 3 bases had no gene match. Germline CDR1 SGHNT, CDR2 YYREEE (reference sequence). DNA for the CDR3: TGTGCCAGCAGCACCGGGACAGTGAACACTGAAGCTTTCTTT. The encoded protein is CASSTGTVNTEAFF.

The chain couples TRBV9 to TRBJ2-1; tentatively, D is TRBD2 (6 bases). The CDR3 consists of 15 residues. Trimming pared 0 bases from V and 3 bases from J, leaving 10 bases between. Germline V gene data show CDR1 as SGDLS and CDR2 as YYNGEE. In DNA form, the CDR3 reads TGTGCCAGCAGCGTAGGCGGGGCTAACTACAATGAGCAGTTCTTC. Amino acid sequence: CASSVGGANYNEQFF.

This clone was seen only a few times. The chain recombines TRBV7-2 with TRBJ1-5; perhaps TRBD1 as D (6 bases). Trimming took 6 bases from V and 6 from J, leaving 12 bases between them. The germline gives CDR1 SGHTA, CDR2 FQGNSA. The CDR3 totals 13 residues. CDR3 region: CASSGGGGQPQHF. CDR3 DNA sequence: TGTGCCAGCAGTGGGGGAGGGGGTCAGCCCCAGCATTTT.

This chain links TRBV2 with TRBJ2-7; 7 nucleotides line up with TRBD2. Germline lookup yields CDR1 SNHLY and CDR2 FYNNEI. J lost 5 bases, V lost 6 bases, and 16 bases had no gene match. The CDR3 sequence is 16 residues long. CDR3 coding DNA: TGTGCCAGCAGCCTTAGGCGTACCGGGGGGTACCACGAGCAGTACTTC. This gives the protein CASSLRRTGGYHEQYF.

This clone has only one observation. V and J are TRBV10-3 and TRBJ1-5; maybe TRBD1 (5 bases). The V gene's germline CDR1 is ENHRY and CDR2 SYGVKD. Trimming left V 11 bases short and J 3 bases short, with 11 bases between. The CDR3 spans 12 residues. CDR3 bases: TGTGCCGTCGGGGGTCCCAATCAGCCCCAGCATTTT. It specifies CAVGGPNQPQHF.

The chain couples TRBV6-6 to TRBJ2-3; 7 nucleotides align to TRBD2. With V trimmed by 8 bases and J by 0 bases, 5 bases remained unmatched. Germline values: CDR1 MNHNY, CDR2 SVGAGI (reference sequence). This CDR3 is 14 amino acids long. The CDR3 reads CASWEGISTDTQYF. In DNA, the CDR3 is TGTGCCAGCTGGGAGGGGATCAGCACAGATACGCAGTATTTT.

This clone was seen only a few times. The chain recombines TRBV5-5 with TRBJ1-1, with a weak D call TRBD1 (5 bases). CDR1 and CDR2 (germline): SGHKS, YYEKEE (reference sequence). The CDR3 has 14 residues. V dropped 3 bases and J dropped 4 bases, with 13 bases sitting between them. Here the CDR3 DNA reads TGTGCCAGCAGCTGGGGCAGGGTAGCCACTGAAGCTTTCTTT. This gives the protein CASSWGRVATEAFF.

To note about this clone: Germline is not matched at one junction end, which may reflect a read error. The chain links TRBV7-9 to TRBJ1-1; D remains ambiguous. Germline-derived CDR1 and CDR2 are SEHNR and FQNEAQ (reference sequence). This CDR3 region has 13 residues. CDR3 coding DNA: TGTGCCAGCAGCTTAGCAGGTGAGGGAGGGCACAACTTT. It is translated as CASSLAGEGGHNF.

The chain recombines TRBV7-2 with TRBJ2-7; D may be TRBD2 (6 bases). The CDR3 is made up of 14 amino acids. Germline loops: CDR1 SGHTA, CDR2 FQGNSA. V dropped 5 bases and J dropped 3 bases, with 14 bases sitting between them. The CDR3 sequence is CASSPPPGLYEQYF. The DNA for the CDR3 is TGTGCCAGCAGCCCCCCCCCGGGACTCTACGAGCAGTACTTC.

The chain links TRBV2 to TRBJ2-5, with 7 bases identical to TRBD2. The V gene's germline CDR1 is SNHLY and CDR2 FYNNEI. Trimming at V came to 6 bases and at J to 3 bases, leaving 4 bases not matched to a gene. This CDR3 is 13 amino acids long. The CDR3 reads CASSLGGKETQYF. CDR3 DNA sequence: TGTGCCAGCAGCCTCGGGGGGAAAGAGACCCAGTACTTC.

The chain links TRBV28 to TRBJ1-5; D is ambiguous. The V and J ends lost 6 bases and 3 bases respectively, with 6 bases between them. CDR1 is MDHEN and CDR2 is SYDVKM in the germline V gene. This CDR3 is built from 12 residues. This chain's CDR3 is CASREINQPQHF. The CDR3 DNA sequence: TGTGCCAGCAGGGAGATCAATCAGCCCCAGCATTTT. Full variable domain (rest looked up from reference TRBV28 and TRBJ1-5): DVKVTQSSRYLVKRTGEKVFLECVQDMDHENMFWYRQDPGLGLRLIYFSYDVKMKEKGDIPEGYSVSREKKERFSLILESASTNQTSMYLCASREINQPQHFGDGTRLSIL.

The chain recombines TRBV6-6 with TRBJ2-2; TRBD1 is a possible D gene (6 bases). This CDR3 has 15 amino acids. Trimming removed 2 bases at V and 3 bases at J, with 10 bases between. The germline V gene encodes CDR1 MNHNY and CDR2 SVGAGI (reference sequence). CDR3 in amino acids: CASSYRAGDTGELFF. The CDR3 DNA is TGTGCCAGCAGTTACAGGGCAGGGGACACCGGGGAGCTGTTTTTT.

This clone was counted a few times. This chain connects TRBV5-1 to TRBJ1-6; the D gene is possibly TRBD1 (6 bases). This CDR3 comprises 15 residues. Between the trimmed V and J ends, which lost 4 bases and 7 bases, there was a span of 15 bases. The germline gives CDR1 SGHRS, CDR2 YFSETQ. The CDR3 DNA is TGCGCCAGCAGCATAGACAGGTTATGGAATTCACCCCTCCACTTT. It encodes CASSIDRLWNSPLHF.

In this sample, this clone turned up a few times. DNA for the CDR3: TGTGCCTGGAGTTGGTTGGGGGGAACTGAAAAACTGTTTTTT. This sequence encodes CAWSWLGGTEKLFF. The chain combines TRBV30 with TRBJ1-4; a weak D match, TRBD1 (5 bases). The CDR3 runs to 14 residues. The germline V gene encodes CDR1 GTSNPN and CDR2 SVGIG (reference sequence). V was shortened by 2 bases and J by 7 bases, with 14 bases between the two germline ends.